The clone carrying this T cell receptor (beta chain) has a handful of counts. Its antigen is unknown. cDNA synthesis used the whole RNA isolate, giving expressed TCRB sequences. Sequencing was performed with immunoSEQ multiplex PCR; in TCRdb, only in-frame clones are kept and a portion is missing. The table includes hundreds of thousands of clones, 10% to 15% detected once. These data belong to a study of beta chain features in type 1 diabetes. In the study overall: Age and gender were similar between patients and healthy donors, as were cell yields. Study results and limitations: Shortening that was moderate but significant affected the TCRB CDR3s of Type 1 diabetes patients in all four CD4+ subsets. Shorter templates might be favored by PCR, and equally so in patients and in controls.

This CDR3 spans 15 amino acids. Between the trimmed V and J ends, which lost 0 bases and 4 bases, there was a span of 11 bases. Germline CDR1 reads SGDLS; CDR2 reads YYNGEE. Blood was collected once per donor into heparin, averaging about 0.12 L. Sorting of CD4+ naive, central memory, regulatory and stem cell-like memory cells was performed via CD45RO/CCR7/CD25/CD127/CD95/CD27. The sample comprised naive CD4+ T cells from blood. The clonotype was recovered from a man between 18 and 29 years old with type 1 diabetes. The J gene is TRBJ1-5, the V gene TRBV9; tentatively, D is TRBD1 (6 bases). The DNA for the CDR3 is TGTGCCAGCAGCGTAGCGGCACAGGGAAATCAGCCCCAGCATTTT. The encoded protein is CASSVAAQGNQPQHF.